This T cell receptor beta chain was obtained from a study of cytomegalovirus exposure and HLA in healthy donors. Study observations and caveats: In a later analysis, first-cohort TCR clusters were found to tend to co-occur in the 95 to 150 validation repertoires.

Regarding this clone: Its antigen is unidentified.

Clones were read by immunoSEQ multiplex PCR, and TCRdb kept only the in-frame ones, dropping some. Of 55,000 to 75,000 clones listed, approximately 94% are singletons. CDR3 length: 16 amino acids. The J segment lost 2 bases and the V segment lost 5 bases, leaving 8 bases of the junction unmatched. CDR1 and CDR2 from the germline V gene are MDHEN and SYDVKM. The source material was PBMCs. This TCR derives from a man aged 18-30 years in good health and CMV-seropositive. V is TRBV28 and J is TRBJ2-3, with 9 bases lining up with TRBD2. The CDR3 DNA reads TGTGCCAGCAGTCCACCTAGCGGGGCAGCCACAGATACGCAGTATTTT. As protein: CASSPPSGAATDTQYF. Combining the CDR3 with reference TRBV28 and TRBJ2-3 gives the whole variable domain DVKVTQSSRYLVKRTGEKVFLECVQDMDHENMFWYRQDPGLGLRLIYFSYDVKMKEKGDIPEGYSVSREKKERFSLILESASTNQTSMYLCASSPPSGAATDTQYFGPGTRLTVL.